This TCR beta chain was identified during a study of control samples from healthy donors and cancer patients. The table came from immunoSEQ multiplex PCR; TCRdb's copy has only in-frame clones and leaves some out. Seen here are 75,000 to 95,000 clones, roughly 89% observed once, and the top ten hold roughly 9.7%. V lost 8 bases and J 4 bases, leaving 14 bases between the germline ends. Germline-derived CDR1 and CDR2 are MDHEN and SYDVKM. This CDR3 has 13 residues. This TCR came from a woman aged 45-65 years with colorectal cancer. The rearrangement uses TRBV28 and TRBJ1-2; D ambiguous. Sequencing used PBMCs. As DNA, the CDR3 is TGTGCCAGCGGGTCCCGGTACAGCTATGGCTACACCTTC. Encoded protein: CASGSRYSYGYTF.